The clone carrying this T cell receptor (beta chain) was observed a handful of times. Its antigen is unknown. This CDR3 comprises 15 residues. Trimming removed 5 bases from V and 6 bases from J; junction bases left unmatched: 7. The data were taken from a study of CD8 T cells in ankylosing spondylitis. Broader study findings: With a CD8+ phenotype, disease-linked clones were relatively rare in peripheral blood.

TCRdb independently ran MiXCR on the 5' RACE reads; one entry per CDR3 protein. The table records under 450,000 distinct CDR3 sequences, 20% to 25% of them present only once. The sample taken for sequencing was blood, either unsorted or a sorted T cell fraction (not recorded which). The chain has TRBV12-3 or TRBV12-4 and TRBJ2-1; 10 bases agree with TRBD2. The TCR comes from a male donor with ankylosing spondylitis or in good health (not recorded which). The CDR3 loop reads CASSPPSGGSNEQFF. CDR3 in DNA: TGTGCCAGCAGTCCCCCTAGCGGGGGTTCCAATGAGCAGTTCTTC.